Given below is one TCR beta chain in context. These data are taken from a study of technical replicates of blood from several donors. The CDR3 has 16 amino acids. Per the germline V gene, CDR1 is MGHDK and CDR2 is SYGVNS. With V trimmed by 3 bases and J by 2 bases, 7 bases remained unmatched. Some clones are missing from TCRdb's copy, which holds only in-frame ones; the method was immunoSEQ multiplex PCR. This repertoire shows approximately 70,000 clones, 95% to 97% found once; its top ten account for 0.25% to 0.3%. Material for sequencing was T cells isolated from PBMCs. The sequence came from a human donor in good health. The V and J genes are TRBV25-1 and TRBJ1-5; the match to TRBD1 covers 7 bases. The CDR3 reads CASSEGNRGRNQPQHF. Here the CDR3 DNA reads TGTGCCAGCAGTGAGGGAAACAGGGGCCGCAATCAGCCCCAGCATTTT.